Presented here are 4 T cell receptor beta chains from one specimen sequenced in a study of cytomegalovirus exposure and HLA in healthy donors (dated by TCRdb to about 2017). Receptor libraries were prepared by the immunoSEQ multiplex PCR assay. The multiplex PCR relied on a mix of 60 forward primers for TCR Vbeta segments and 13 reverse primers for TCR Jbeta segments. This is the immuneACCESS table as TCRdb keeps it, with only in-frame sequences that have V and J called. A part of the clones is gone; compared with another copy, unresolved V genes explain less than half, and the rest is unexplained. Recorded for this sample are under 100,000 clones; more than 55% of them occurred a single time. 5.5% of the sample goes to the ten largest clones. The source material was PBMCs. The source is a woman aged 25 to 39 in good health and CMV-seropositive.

The CDR3 loop is CASSLQRGNYEQYF. In DNA form, the CDR3 reads TGCGCCAGCAGCTTGCAAAGGGGGAACTACGAGCAGTACTTC. The J gene is TRBJ2-7, the V gene TRBV5-1; D perhaps matches TRBD1 (6 bases). The CDR3 extends over 14 amino acids. Germline lookup yields CDR1 SGHRS and CDR2 YFSETQ. Trimming cost V 1 base and J 3 bases, with 11 bases left between them.

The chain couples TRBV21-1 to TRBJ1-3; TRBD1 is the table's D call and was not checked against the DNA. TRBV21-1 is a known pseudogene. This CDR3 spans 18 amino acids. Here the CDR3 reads CASSKVWSTGRDGNTIYF. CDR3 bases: TGTGCCAGCAGCAAAGTTTGGAGCACAGGTCGAGATGGAAACACCATATATTTT.

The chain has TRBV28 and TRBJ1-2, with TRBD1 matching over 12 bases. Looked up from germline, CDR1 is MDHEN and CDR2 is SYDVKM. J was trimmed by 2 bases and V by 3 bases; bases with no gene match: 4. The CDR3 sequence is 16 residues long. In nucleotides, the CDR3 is TGTGCCAGCAGTTTGGGACAGGGGGCTGTGAACTATGGCTACACCTTC. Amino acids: CASSLGQGAVNYGYTF.

DNA of the CDR3: TGTGCCAGCACCGACCCCGACAGGGGGGACTATGGCTACACCTTC. It specifies CASTDPDRGDYGYTF. The chain has TRBV2 and TRBJ1-2, with 9 bases that match TRBD1. There are 15 residues in the CDR3. Germline lookup yields CDR1 SNHLY and CDR2 FYNNEI. V trimming: 7 bases; J trimming: 3 bases; junction bases outside the gene matches: 9.